This T cell receptor (beta chain) was recorded in a study of blood T cell repertoires in COVID-19. Study details: Sample material is recorded as cDNA or gDNA derived from T cells, B-cell-depleted T cells, or PBMCs.

In the original workflow: Estimation of nucleated cell counts was performed using reference gene primer amplification. The protocol was immunoSEQ multiplex PCR, while the TCRdb copy is restricted to in-frame clones and leaves out a portion. V and J calls plus clone size are reproduced from that table; the DNA served to infer D and trimming. The table shows around 280,000 clones, with 87% occurring only once. The CDR3 spans 15 residues. V was cut by 4 bases and J by 8 bases, with 21 bases left in between. Per the germline V gene, CDR1 is SGHRS and CDR2 is YFSETQ. The chain couples TRBV5-1 to TRBJ1-2; tentative D call: TRBD1 (5 bases). This clonotype was obtained from a woman between 50 and 59 years old who had recovered from COVID-19. Sequencing was performed on peripheral blood. The CDR3 nucleotides are TGCGCCAGCAGCCCGTACCAGGGCCAACCACACGGCTACACCTTC. Translated: CASSPYQGQPHGYTF.